This TCR beta chain is drawn from a study of blood T cell repertoires in COVID-19 (dated by TCRdb to 2018 to 2020). For context, the study as a whole: Samples covering the acute and convalescent phases of COVID-19 were provided by collaborators in the United States, Italy and Spain. The prospective study material was composed of cDNA or gDNA derived from T cells, B-cell-depleted T cells, or PBMCs. Deeply sampled blood TCRbeta repertoires from subjects exposed to, actively infected with, or recovered from COVID-19 were included in the dataset. The repertoires were made available in a free public database intended to serve as a resource for research on the immune response to SARS-CoV-2. The samples were drawn from two sources: the first 160 participants of the ongoing ImmuneRACE study, and about 1,300 subjects contributed by 6 global collaborators. Sample metadata almost always included a de-identified subject ID, COVID-19 status, age in years and sex. Where available, HLA class I and class II types were taken from metadata supplied by the sample provider and were not determined by assay-based typing. Summary of the overall study and its limitations: The amount of clinical and demographic metadata varied by source and participant and was provided uncurated.

Including the terminal cysteine and phenylalanine, the CDR3 comprises 15 residues. Only CDR3 DNA is held: 45 bases, read in frame from base 1. The germline V gene encodes CDR1 LNHNV and CDR2 YYDKDF (reference sequence). Ends trimmed: V by 4 bases, J by 2 bases; bases unmatched to a gene: 3. Whole blood was collected in K2EDTA tubes by collaborating institutions according to the institutions' own protocols. For TCRbeta analysis, collaborator samples were shipped as frozen whole blood, as isolated PBMCs, or as DNA extracted from either sample type. There are a few counts of this clone. The antigen it recognizes is unknown. Per-base quality was not reported, and no clone a single base away is much larger than it. TCRbeta CDR3 regions were amplified from genomic DNA by means of the immunoSEQ Assay, a bias-controlled multiplex PCR. Per the authors' processing: Within the assay, amplification of reference gene primers was used to estimate how many nucleated cells each sample contained. To quantify the absolute abundance of each unique TCRbeta CDR3 rearrangement, sequence reads were collapsed and filtered. For each sample, productive Simpson clonality was calculated as the square root of Simpson's diversity index across productive rearrangements. TCRdb took over this immuneACCESS table, retaining in-frame rearrangements with V and J assigned. Such tables are incomplete; in checked studies, under half of the missing clones stem from an unresolved V gene, and the remainder is unexplained. V and J calls and clone size come straight from that table; D and trimming were deduced from the DNA. Here the sample has some 76,000 clones; roughly 89% occur a single time. Just under 0.6% of the sample is held by the ten biggest clonotypes.

Sample: peripheral blood. Here the chain combines TRBV15 and TRBJ2-3, with 10 central nucleotides matching TRBD1. The sequence derives from a man in his 60s with acute or convalescent COVID-19. The bases are TGTGCCACCAGCACCGGGACAGGGGCCACAGATACGCAGTATTTT. This gives the protein CATSTGTGATDTQYF.